One TCR beta chain is described in this entry. As yet, its antigen is unknown. The CDR3 consists of 15 residues. V lost 6 bases, J lost 4 bases, and 13 bases lay in between. Germline CDR1 MNHNY, CDR2 SVGAGI (reference sequence). Time point meaning: week 35, safety follow-up. What each vaccine dose contained was 300 ug of mutant IDH1 20-mer peptide, accompanied by topical imiquimod. This record belongs to a study of a mutant IDH1 vaccine in newly diagnosed glioma. Clones were sequenced by immunoSEQ multiplex PCR, and TCRdb holds only the in-frame ones, with some missing. Found here are about 68,000 clones, approximately 81% of them singletons; the top ten hold 10% to 15%.

This specimen was PBMCs, taken from a glioma patient whose treatment included an IDH1 peptide vaccine. The TCR originated in a man aged 18 to 30 with glioma. The chain is built from TRBV6-6 and TRBJ2-6; no firm D call. The CDR3 nucleotides read TGTGCCAGCAGCCCCGGGCGTAGCGGGGCCAACGTCCTGACTTTC. It codes for CASSPGRSGANVLTF.